This T cell receptor beta chain appears in the sequencing data of a study of blood T cells in healthy people across ages. This CDR3 has 12 amino acids. V was clipped by 4 bases and J by 7 bases, with 9 bases between them. Study conclusions and caveats: The study could not conclusively compare naive and antigen-experienced cells, given its unsorted PBMCs. A strong correlation between TCR beta diversity and naive T cell percentage was seen. There was no known CMV status for donors, so expanded clonotype changes were possibly confounded.

As concerns this clonotype: Antigen specificity is unknown.

Each sample yielded at least 6 million isolated PBMCs. Primed by a sample-barcoded 5' primer and a J-beta primer mix, a second PCR proceeded for about 6 to 11 cycles. In TCRdb, the 5' RACE reads were re-called with MiXCR into one record per CDR3 protein. The table lists about 720,000 distinct CDR3 sequences, 20% to 25% of them singletons, with around 21% in the top ten. This clonotype was obtained from a man between 65 and 85 years old in good health. The V and J genes are TRBV12-3 or TRBV12-4 and TRBJ2-3; D is unclear. The material sequenced was blood. CDR3 sequence reads: CASSSMPHTQYF. The CDR3, as DNA: TGTGCCAGCAGTTCCATGCCACATACGCAGTATTTT.